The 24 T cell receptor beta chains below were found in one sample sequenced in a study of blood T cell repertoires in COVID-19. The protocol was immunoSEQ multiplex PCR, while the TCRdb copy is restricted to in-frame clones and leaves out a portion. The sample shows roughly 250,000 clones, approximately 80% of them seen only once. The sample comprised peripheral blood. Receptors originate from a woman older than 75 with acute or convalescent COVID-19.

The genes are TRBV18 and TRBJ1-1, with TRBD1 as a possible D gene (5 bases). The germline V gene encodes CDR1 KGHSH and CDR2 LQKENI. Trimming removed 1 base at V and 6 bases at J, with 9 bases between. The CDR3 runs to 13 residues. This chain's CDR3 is CASSPQGFAEAFF. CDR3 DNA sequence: TGTGCCAGCTCACCACAGGGGTTCGCTGAAGCTTTCTTT.

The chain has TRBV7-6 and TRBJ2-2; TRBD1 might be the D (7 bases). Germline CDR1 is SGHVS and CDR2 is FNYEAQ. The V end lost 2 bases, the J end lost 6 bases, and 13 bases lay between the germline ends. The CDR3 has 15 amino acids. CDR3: CASSLHLRGAGELFF. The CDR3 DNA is TGTGCCAGCAGCTTACATCTCAGGGGGGCCGGGGAGCTGTTTTTT.

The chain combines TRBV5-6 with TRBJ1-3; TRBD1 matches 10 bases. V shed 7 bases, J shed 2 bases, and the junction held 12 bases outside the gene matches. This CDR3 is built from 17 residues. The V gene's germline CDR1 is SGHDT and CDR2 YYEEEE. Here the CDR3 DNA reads TGTGCCAGCCGAGGCGAGACAGGGGGCAATACTGGAAACACCATATATTTT. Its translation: CASRGETGGNTGNTIYF.

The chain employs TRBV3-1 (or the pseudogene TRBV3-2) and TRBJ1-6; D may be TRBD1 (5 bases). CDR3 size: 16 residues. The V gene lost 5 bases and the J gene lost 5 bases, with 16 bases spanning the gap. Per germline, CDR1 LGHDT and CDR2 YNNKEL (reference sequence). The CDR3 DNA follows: TGTGCCAGCAGCGGACGTCAGGGAACCAATAATTCACCCCTCCACTTT. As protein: CASSGRQGTNNSPLHF.

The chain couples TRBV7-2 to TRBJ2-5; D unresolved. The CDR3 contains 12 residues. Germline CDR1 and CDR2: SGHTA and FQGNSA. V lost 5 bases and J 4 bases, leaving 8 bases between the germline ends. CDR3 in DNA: TGTGCCAGCAGCCGTGCCGGAGAGACCCAGTACTTC. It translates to CASSRAGETQYF.

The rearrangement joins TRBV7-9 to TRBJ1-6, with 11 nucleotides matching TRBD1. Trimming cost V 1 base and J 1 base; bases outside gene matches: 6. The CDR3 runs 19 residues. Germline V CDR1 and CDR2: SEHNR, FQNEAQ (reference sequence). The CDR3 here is CASSLVIGQGASYNSPLHF. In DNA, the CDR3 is TGTGCCAGCAGCTTAGTCATAGGACAGGGGGCTTCCTATAATTCACCCCTCCACTTT.

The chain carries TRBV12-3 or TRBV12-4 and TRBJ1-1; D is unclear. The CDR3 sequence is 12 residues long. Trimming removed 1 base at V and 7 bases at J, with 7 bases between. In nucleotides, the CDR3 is TGTGCCAGCAGTTTAGGGGCACGTGAAGCTTTCTTT. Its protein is CASSLGAREAFF.

CDR3 nucleotide sequence: TGTGCCTGGAGGGGGAGGGTGAGGACAGATACGCAGTATTTT. It encodes CAWRGRVRTDTQYF. The chain combines TRBV30 with TRBJ2-3; 7 nucleotides line up with TRBD2. The germline V gene encodes CDR1 GTSNPN and CDR2 SVGIG (reference sequence). V was clipped by 3 bases and J by 3 bases; unmatched bases: 6. The length of the CDR3 is 14 residues.

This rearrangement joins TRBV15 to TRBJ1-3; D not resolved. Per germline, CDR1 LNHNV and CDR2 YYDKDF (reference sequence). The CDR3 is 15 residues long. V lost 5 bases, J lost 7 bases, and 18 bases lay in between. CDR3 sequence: CATSFGEGRRNTIYF. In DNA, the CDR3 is TGTGCCACCAGCTTTGGGGAGGGTCGGCGGAACACCATATATTTT.

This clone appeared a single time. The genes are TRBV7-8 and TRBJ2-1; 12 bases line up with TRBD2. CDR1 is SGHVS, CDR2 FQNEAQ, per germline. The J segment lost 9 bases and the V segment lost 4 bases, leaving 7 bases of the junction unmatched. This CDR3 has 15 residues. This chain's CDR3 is CASSSRTSGIGEQFF. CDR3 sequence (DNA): TGTGCCAGCAGCTCCAGGACTAGCGGGATTGGTGAGCAGTTCTTC.

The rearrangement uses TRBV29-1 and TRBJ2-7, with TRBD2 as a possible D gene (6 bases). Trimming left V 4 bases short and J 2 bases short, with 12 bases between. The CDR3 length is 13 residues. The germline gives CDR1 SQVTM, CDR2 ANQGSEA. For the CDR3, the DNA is TGCAGCGTTGTACCGGGAGCCACCTACGAGCAGTACTTC. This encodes CSVVPGATYEQYF.

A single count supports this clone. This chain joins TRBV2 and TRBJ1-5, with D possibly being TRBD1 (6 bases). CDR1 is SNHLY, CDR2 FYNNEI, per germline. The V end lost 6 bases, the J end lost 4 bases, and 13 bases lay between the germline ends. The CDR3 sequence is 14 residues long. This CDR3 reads CASSREGVNQPQHF. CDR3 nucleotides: TGTGCCAGCAGCCGGGAGGGGGTAAATCAGCCCCAGCATTTT.

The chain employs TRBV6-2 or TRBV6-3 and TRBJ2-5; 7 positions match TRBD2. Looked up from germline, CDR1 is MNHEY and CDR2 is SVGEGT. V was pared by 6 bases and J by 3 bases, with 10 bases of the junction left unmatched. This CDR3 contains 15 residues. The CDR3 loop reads CASSPGGAGEETQYF. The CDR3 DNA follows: TGTGCCAGCAGCCCCGGTGGGGCGGGGGAAGAGACCCAGTACTTC.

In nucleotides, the CDR3 is TGTGCCAGCAGCTTGGCGGGGGGGACCTACAATGAGCAGTTCTTC. It yields the protein CASSLAGGTYNEQFF. The V and J genes are TRBV7-3 and TRBJ2-1, with TRBD2 matching over 9 bases. V lost 3 bases and J lost 2; bases outside the gene matches: 2. Germline V gene data show CDR1 as SGHTA and CDR2 as FQGTGA. The CDR3 length is 15 residues.

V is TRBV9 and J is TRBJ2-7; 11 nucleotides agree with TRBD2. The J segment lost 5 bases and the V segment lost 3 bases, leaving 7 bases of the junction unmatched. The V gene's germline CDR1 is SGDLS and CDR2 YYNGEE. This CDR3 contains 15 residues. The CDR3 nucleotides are TGTGCCAGCAGCGCCATAGCGGGAGGGCCTCACGAGCAGTACTTC. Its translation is CASSAIAGGPHEQYF.

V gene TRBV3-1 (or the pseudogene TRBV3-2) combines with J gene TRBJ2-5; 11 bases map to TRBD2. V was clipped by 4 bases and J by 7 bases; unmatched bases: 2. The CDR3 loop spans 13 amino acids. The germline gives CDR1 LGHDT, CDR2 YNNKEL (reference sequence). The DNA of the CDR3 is TGTGCCAGCAGCCGTACTAGCGGGGGGACCCAGTACTTC. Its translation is CASSRTSGGTQYF.

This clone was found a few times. The DNA for the CDR3 is TGTGCCAGCAGCTTGCCGACACTCGAAGCTTTCTTT. Its translation: CASSLPTLEAFF. The chain joins TRBV7-9 to TRBJ1-1; D uncertain. Per the germline V gene, CDR1 is SEHNR and CDR2 is FQNEAQ (reference sequence). There are 12 residues in the CDR3. V dropped 3 bases and J dropped 8 bases, with 10 bases sitting between them.

CDR3 region: CSGGQGPGYGYTF. The CDR3 nucleotides are TGCAGCGGGGGACAGGGGCCAGGGTATGGCTACACCTTC. The chain has TRBV29-1 and TRBJ1-2, with TRBD1 matching over 10 bases. CDR3 length equals 13 residues. The germline gives CDR1 SQVTM, CDR2 ANQGSEA. Losses at the gene ends were 7 bases for V and 5 bases for J; bases not matched to a gene: 7.

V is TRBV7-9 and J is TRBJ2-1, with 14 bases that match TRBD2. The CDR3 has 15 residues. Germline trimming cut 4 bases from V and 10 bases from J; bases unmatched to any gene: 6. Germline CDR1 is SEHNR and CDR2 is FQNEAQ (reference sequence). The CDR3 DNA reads TGTGCCAGCAGCTCGGGACTAGCGGGAGCGGGCGAGCAGTTCTTC. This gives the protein CASSSGLAGAGEQFF.

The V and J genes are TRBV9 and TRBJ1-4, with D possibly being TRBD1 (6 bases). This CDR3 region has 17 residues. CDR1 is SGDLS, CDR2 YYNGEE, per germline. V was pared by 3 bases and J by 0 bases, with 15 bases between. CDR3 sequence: CASSDPQQGSTNEKLFF. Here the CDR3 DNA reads TGTGCCAGCAGCGACCCACAACAGGGTTCAACTAATGAAAAACTGTTTTTT.

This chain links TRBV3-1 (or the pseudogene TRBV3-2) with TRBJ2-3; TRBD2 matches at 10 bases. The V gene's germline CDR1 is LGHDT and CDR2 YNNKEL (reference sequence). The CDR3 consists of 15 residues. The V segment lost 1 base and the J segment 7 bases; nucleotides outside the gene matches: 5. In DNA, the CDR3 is TGTGCCAGCAGCCAAGTTCTAGCGGGAGAAAATACGCAGTATTTT. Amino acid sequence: CASSQVLAGENTQYF.

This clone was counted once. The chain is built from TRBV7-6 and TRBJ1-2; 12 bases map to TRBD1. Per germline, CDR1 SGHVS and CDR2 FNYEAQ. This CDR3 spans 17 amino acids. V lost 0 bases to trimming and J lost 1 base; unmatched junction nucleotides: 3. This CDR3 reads CASSLAGTGGFNYGYTF. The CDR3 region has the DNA TGTGCCAGCAGCTTAGCGGGGACAGGGGGCTTTAACTATGGCTACACCTTC.

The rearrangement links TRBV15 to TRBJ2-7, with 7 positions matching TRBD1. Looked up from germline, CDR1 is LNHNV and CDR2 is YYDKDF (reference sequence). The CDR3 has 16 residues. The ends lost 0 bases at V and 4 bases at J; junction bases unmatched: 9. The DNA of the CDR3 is TGTGCCACCAGCAGAGATAAGGGACAGCTCCCGTACGAGCAGTACTTC. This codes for CATSRDKGQLPYEQYF.

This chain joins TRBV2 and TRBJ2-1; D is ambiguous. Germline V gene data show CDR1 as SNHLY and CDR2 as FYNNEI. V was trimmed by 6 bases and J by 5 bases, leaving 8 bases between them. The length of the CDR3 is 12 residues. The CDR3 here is CASREIDNEQFF. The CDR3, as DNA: TGTGCCAGCAGGGAGATCGACAATGAGCAGTTCTTC.